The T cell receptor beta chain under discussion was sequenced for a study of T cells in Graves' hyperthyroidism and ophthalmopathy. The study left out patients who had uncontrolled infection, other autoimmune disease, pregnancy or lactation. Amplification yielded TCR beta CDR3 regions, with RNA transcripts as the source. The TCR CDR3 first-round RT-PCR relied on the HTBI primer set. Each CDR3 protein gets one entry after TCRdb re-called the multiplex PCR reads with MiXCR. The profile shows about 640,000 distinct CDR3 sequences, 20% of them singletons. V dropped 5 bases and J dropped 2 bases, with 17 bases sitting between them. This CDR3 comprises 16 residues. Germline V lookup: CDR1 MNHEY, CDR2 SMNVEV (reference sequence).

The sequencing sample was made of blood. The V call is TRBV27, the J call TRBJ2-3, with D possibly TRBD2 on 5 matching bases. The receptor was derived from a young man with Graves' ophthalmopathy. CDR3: CASSRTRERSTDTQYF. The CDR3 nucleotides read TGTGCCAGCAGTCGTACCCGAGAGCGGTCCACAGATACGCAGTATTTT.